The TCR beta chain under discussion was sequenced for a study of control samples from healthy donors and cancer patients. This CDR3 region has 14 residues. Germline V gene sequence: CDR1 MDHEN, CDR2 SYDVKM. V dropped 5 bases and J dropped 2 bases, with 9 bases sitting between them. Measured with immunoSEQ multiplex PCR; TCRdb has only the in-frame clones, and not every one. The sample lists about 170,000 clones; around 90% were seen once. The specimen was blood. The chain couples TRBV28 to TRBJ1-4; a possible D gene is TRBD1 (6 bases). This sequence was found in a man aged 25 to 45 in good health. The CDR3 is CASSAGDTNEKLFF. In DNA form, the CDR3 reads TGTGCCAGCAGTGCAGGGGATACTAATGAAAAACTGTTTTTT.